The next 25 T cell receptor beta chains were all read from a single sample in a study of T cell repertoires in cytomegalovirus infection (dated by TCRdb to about 2019). These reads were obtained on an Illumina HiSeq 1500. TCRdb reran the public reads through fastp at Q25 and MiXCR, keeping productive beta chains. Rows matching on CDR3 protein sequence are summarized as one entry with the most common DNA and genes. The sample table records about 530,000 distinct CDR3 sequences; around 27% of these occur just once. The ten top clones hold under 15% of the sample. Sequenced input: PBMCs. These receptors were obtained from a human donor in good health (CMV status not recorded). Some clones in this sample may be carry-over from other donors' samples.

There are many counts of this clonotype. This chain uses TRBV11-3 with TRBJ1-2; tentative D call: TRBD1 (6 bases). The germline gives CDR1 SGHNT, CDR2 YENEEA. CDR3 size: 14 residues. Trimming stripped 3 bases from V and 6 bases from J, with 14 bases between. The CDR3 DNA sequence: TGTGCCAGCAGCTTCGGCGGCAGGGGTGATGGCTACACCTTC. The encoded protein is CASSFGGRGDGYTF. The variable domain in full, with the rest retrieved from reference TRBV11-3 and TRBJ1-2, is EAGVVQSPRYKIIEKKQPVAFWCNPISGHNTLYWYLQNLGQGPELLIRYENEEAVDDSQLPKDRFSAERLKGVDSTLKIQPAELGDSAVYLCASSFGGRGDGYTFGSGTRLTVV.

The rearrangement joins TRBV20-1 to TRBJ2-4, with D unclear. In germline, CDR1 is DFQATT, CDR2 SNEGSKA (reference sequence). Trimming left V 5 bases short and J 0 bases short, with 14 bases between. The CDR3 covers 15 residues. As DNA, the CDR3 is TGCAGTGCTGACCGCAGGATACTAGCCAAAAACATTCAGTACTTC. Its protein product is CSADRRILAKNIQYF.

The chain links TRBV28 to TRBJ1-2, with 8 nucleotides matching TRBD1. The trim removed 6 bases at V and 2 bases at J, leaving 2 bases unmatched. The germline V gene encodes CDR1 MDHEN and CDR2 SYDVKM. This CDR3 region has 13 residues. For the CDR3, the DNA is TGTGCCAGCAGGCCAGGGGGCAACTATGGCTACACCTTC. Translated: CASRPGGNYGYTF.

This clonotype was seen many times. The gene calls are TRBV7-6 and TRBJ1-1; D is perhaps TRBD1 (5 bases). Germline CDR1 SGHVS, CDR2 FNYEAQ. The CDR3 is 15 amino acids. Trimming stripped 4 bases from V and 0 bases from J, with 12 bases between. CDR3 amino acids: CASSSPGPMNTEAFF. The CDR3 DNA reads TGTGCCAGCAGCTCGCCGGGACCAATGAACACTGAAGCTTTCTTT.

The chain employs TRBV29-1 and TRBJ1-1, with a tentative D call TRBD1 (6 bases). The germline V gene encodes CDR1 SQVTM and CDR2 ANQGSEA. CDR3 length equals 13 residues. V lost 7 bases and J 0 bases, leaving 12 bases between the germline ends. The CDR3 nucleotides are TGCAGCGCCACAGGGTTCATGAACACTGAAGCTTTCTTT. It specifies CSATGFMNTEAFF. The full variable domain, completed using reference TRBV29-1 and TRBJ1-1, is SAVISQKPSRDICQRGTSLTIQCQVDSQVTMMFWYRQQPGQSLTLIATANQGSEATYESGFVIDKFPISRPNLTFSTLTVSNMSPEDSSIYLCSATGFMNTEAFFGQGTRLTVV.

The chain links TRBV4-3 to TRBJ1-1; 9 positions match TRBD1. In germline, CDR1 is LGHNA, CDR2 YSLEER. V trimming: 1 base; J trimming: 5 bases; junction bases outside the gene matches: 5. CDR3 length equals 15 residues. This CDR3 reads CASSQGDRARTEAFF. In nucleotides, the CDR3 is TGCGCCAGCAGCCAAGGGGACAGGGCGAGAACTGAAGCTTTCTTT.

The J gene is TRBJ2-6, the V gene TRBV29-1, with TRBD2 as a possible D gene (5 bases). Germline V gives CDR1 SQVTM, CDR2 ANQGSEA. The CDR3 is 16 residues long. With 2 bases removed from V and 0 bases from J, the gap between germline ends came to 11 bases. The CDR3 DNA reads TGCAGCGTTGAAAGGAGGTCGGACTCTGGGGCCAACGTCCTGACTTTC. It yields the protein CSVERRSDSGANVLTF. The full variable domain, completed using reference TRBV29-1 and TRBJ2-6, is SAVISQKPSRDICQRGTSLTIQCQVDSQVTMMFWYRQQPGQSLTLIATANQGSEATYESGFVIDKFPISRPNLTFSTLTVSNMSPEDSSIYLCSVERRSDSGANVLTFGAGSRLTVL.

The V gene is TRBV12-3 or TRBV12-4, the J gene TRBJ1-2; perhaps TRBD1 as D (5 bases). V was shortened by 2 bases and J by 4 bases, with 11 bases between the two germline ends. This CDR3 region has 14 residues. The CDR3 region is CASSLLGVIYGYTF. As DNA, the CDR3 is TGTGCCAGCAGTTTATTGGGGGTAATCTATGGCTACACCTTC.

The DNA of the CDR3 is TGTGCCAGCAGTGCCTACGACCGATCCCACGAGCAGTACTTC. Residues: CASSAYDRSHEQYF. This chain joins TRBV6-2 or TRBV6-3 and TRBJ2-7; D remains unclear. V lost 5 bases, J lost 5 bases, and 16 bases lay in between. Germline V gene lookup returns CDR1 MNHEY and CDR2 SVGEGT. CDR3 size: 14 residues.

The chain links TRBV5-4 to TRBJ1-2; TRBD1 is a possible D gene (5 bases). Germline V lookup: CDR1 SGHNT, CDR2 YYREEE (reference sequence). The CDR3 is made up of 14 amino acids. V shed 3 bases and J shed 4 bases, with 13 bases lying between them. CDR3 DNA sequence: TGTGCCAGCAGCTCACCCGTGGGGGGCTATGGCTACACCTTC. Translated: CASSSPVGGYGYTF.

This clonotype appeared many times. The CDR3 loop reads CASSQIRGRAPGYEQYF. The CDR3 DNA reads TGTGCCAGCAGCCAGATTCGTGGGAGGGCCCCAGGCTACGAGCAGTACTTC. V usage is TRBV11-2 and J usage is TRBJ2-7; TRBD2 agrees at 7 bases. V shed 5 bases and J 3 bases; nucleotides not matched to a gene: 16. Germline V gives CDR1 SGHAT, CDR2 FQNNGV. This CDR3 comprises 17 residues. The full variable domain, its missing parts supplied by reference TRBV11-2 and TRBJ2-7, is EAGVAQSPRYKIIEKRQSVAFWCNPISGHATLYWYQQILGQGPKLLIQFQNNGVVDDSQLPKDRFSAERLKGVDSTLKIQPAKLEDSAVYLCASSQIRGRAPGYEQYFGPGTRLTVT.

J is TRBJ2-7 and V is TRBV19; D call uncertain. The CDR3 has 15 residues. V was cut by 2 bases and J by 2 bases, with 13 bases left in between. Germline CDR1 LNHDA, CDR2 SQIVND (reference sequence). CDR3 in amino acids: CASSIPTQLTYEQYV. The CDR3, as DNA: TGTGCCAGTAGTATACCGACACAGCTAACCTACGAGCAGTACGTC.

In this sample, this clonotype turned up many times. The rearrangement links TRBV7-2 to TRBJ2-1; 7 bases are a match to TRBD1. Germline V CDR1 and CDR2: SGHTA, FQGNSA. This CDR3 has 16 amino acids. V shed 2 bases and J 3 bases; nucleotides not matched to a gene: 7. CDR3 bases: TGTGCCAGCAGCTTATTGGGGACAGATCACTACAATGAGCAGTTCTTC. Protein sequence: CASSLLGTDHYNEQFF.

V gene TRBV27 combines with J gene TRBJ2-2, with a tentative D call TRBD1 (5 bases). The CDR3 loop spans 15 amino acids. V gave up 5 bases and J gave up 4 bases, with 14 bases separating them. Germline assignment: CDR1 MNHEY and CDR2 SMNVEV (reference sequence). The CDR3 DNA reads TGTGCCAGCAGTCCCTTAACGACAGTCACCGGGGAGCTGTTTTTT. Its protein product is CASSPLTTVTGELFF.

The chain employs TRBV28 and TRBJ2-3; D unclear. V was cut by 0 bases and J by 2 bases, with 15 bases left in between. This CDR3 region has 17 residues. The germline gives CDR1 MDHEN, CDR2 SYDVKM. The CDR3 here is CASSLWASQKNTDTQYF. DNA for the CDR3: TGTGCCAGCAGTTTATGGGCCTCACAAAAGAACACAGATACGCAGTATTTT. Full variable domain (missing parts from reference TRBV28 and TRBJ2-3): DVKVTQSSRYLVKRTGEKVFLECVQDMDHENMFWYRQDPGLGLRLIYFSYDVKMKEKGDIPEGYSVSREKKERFSLILESASTNQTSMYLCASSLWASQKNTDTQYFGPGTRLTVL.

This clonotype was recorded a few times. This chain connects TRBV6-1 to TRBJ1-1, with D tentatively TRBD1 (6 bases). The germline CDR1 and CDR2 sequences are MNHNS and SASEGT. V was shortened by 8 bases and J by 4 bases, with 20 bases between the two germline ends. The CDR3 loop spans 15 amino acids. DNA of the CDR3: TGTGCCAGCTGGCCTACAGGGACTCCTGGCACTGAAGCTTTCTTT. Its protein is CASWPTGTPGTEAFF.

This clonotype occurred a few times. The chain recombines TRBV28 with TRBJ2-7; 8 nucleotides line up with TRBD2. The CDR3 loop spans 14 amino acids. J lost 5 bases, V lost 6 bases, and 9 bases had no gene match. From germline, CDR1 is MDHEN and CDR2 SYDVKM. CDR3 region: CASSPYGTRDEQYV. DNA of the CDR3: TGTGCCAGCAGCCCCTATGGGACTAGGGACGAGCAGTACGTC.

The V and J genes are TRBV6-5 and TRBJ1-5; tentatively, D is TRBD1 (5 bases). The germline V gene encodes CDR1 MNHEY and CDR2 SVGAGI. This CDR3 comprises 14 residues. With 4 bases removed from V and 9 bases from J, the gap between germline ends came to 16 bases. The CDR3 region has the DNA TGTGCCAGCAGTTGGACATTTTCGGATAGGCCCCAGCATTTT. This gives the protein CASSWTFSDRPQHF.

The chain combines TRBV11-2 with TRBJ2-3; D gene ambiguous. CDR3 length: 14 amino acids. CDR1 SGHAT and CDR2 FQNNGV come from the germline V gene. Trimming removed 5 bases from V and 0 bases from J, with 9 bases in between. CDR3: CASSRRLSTDTQYF. Written as DNA, the CDR3 is TGTGCCAGCAGCCGCCGGCTAAGCACAGATACGCAGTATTTT.

The V and J genes are TRBV5-4 and TRBJ2-5, with 9 positions matching TRBD2. V shed 2 bases and J 4 bases; nucleotides not matched to a gene: 9. CDR3 size: 16 residues. Germline-derived CDR1 and CDR2 are SGHNT and YYREEE (reference sequence). CDR3: CASSFSLRGGGETQYF. CDR3 DNA: TGTGCCAGCAGCTTTTCCCTCCGCGGGGGGGGAGAGACCCAGTACTTC.

This clonotype was counted a few times. The chain carries TRBV5-1 and TRBJ2-5, with TRBD2 matching 9 bases. The germline V gene encodes CDR1 SGHRS and CDR2 YFSETQ. Trimming at V came to 1 base and at J to 1 base, leaving 5 bases not matched to a gene. This CDR3 is 16 amino acids long. CDR3 residues: CASSLSSREGQETQYF. CDR3 coding DNA: TGCGCCAGCAGCTTGAGCTCGCGGGAGGGCCAAGAGACCCAGTACTTC.

In this sample, this clonotype turned up many times. CDR3 residues: CASSSSGHTQETQYF. The DNA for the CDR3 is TGTGCCAGCAGCTCGTCGGGACATACCCAAGAGACCCAGTACTTC. The rearrangement joins TRBV7-2 to TRBJ2-5, with D perhaps TRBD1 (6 bases). Germline CDR1 and CDR2: SGHTA and FQGNSA. Trimming removed 4 bases at V and 1 base at J, with 13 bases between. CDR3 length equals 15 residues.

The V gene is TRBV19, the J gene TRBJ1-5; D possibly corresponds to TRBD1 (5 bases). Germline V gene data show CDR1 as LNHDA and CDR2 as SQIVND (reference sequence). Trimming left V 6 bases short and J 4 bases short, with 16 bases between. CDR3 length: 15 residues. DNA of the CDR3: TGTGCCAGTAGCGGTTGGGACTTTTTTAATCAGCCCCAGCATTTT. This sequence encodes CASSGWDFFNQPQHF.

V is TRBV27 and J is TRBJ2-1, with TRBD2 matching 8 bases. V lost 7 bases and J lost 8; bases outside the gene matches: 10. The CDR3 has 14 residues. Germline V gene sequence: CDR1 MNHEY, CDR2 SMNVEV (reference sequence). The CDR3 DNA follows: TGTGCCAGCATCGGTCTCGGGAGGGTCCATGAGCAGTTCTTC. Translation gives CASIGLGRVHEQFF.

This clonotype was observed a handful of times. This chain connects TRBV6-5 to TRBJ2-2; TRBD2 agrees at 15 bases. Germline assignment: CDR1 MNHEY and CDR2 SVGAGI. This CDR3 is built from 18 residues. V lost 2 bases to trimming and J lost 5 bases; unmatched junction nucleotides: 6. The CDR3 here is CASSYRGLAGGWTGELFF. CDR3 coding DNA: TGTGCCAGCAGTTACCGAGGACTAGCGGGAGGGTGGACCGGGGAGCTGTTTTTT.